This T cell receptor (beta chain) was profiled in a study of shared clonotypes between healthy human individuals. General study findings and limits: Clonotypes not shared had lower generation probabilities than those common to all four donors.

Per sorted-subset replicate PCR, input was around 200 ng DNA, representing around 28,000 T cell genomes. Data came from immunoSEQ multiplex PCR; TCRdb stores just in-frame clones and leaves some out. Of approximately 2.3 million clones in the sample, approximately 95% were seen once. Naive CD45RA+ and memory CD45RA-negative subsets were split from CD4+ cells. This CDR3 region has 15 residues. Trimming at V came to 4 bases and at J to 7 bases, leaving 9 bases not matched to a gene. Germline CDR1 is MNHNS and CDR2 is SASEGT. About this clone: Its antigen is not identified.

This chain uses TRBV6-1 with TRBJ2-3, with 9 bases matching TRBD1. The sequenced sample consisted of naive CD4+ T cells from PBMCs. Subset specified: CD45RA+ positively selected. This TCR derives from a man aged 18 to 29 in good health. Some clones in this sample may be carry-over from other donors' samples. DNA for the CDR3: TGTGCCAGCAGTGCGCAGGGACAGGGTTTTAATACGCAGTATTTT. Translated: CASSAQGQGFNTQYF.